This TCR beta chain was observed in a study of blood T cell repertoires in COVID-19. Study-level background: Samples of COVID-19 (acute and convalescent) were obtained from the United States, Italy and Spain. T cells, B-cell-depleted T cells, or PBMCs provided the cDNA or gDNA that served as material.

Germline CDR1 is MDHEN and CDR2 is SYDVKM. Trimming took 7 bases from V and 5 from J, leaving 14 bases between them. The CDR3 consists of 13 residues. As processed by the authors: Counts of nucleated cells, estimated from reference gene primer amplification, were obtained. Generated by immunoSEQ multiplex PCR, the TCRdb table keeps only in-frame clones and is missing some. V, J and clone size reflect that table, while D and trimming were determined from the DNA. This sample carries tens of thousands of clones, more than 75% of them seen once, and the ten largest clones take 9.5% to 13%. The source material was peripheral blood. The chain recombines TRBV28 with TRBJ1-2; D is undetermined. The sequence was obtained from a man aged 70-80 years with active or convalescent COVID-19. Here the CDR3 DNA reads TGTGCCAGCACGAGGATAAGAGGTTATGGCTACACCTTC. It translates to CASTRIRGYGYTF.